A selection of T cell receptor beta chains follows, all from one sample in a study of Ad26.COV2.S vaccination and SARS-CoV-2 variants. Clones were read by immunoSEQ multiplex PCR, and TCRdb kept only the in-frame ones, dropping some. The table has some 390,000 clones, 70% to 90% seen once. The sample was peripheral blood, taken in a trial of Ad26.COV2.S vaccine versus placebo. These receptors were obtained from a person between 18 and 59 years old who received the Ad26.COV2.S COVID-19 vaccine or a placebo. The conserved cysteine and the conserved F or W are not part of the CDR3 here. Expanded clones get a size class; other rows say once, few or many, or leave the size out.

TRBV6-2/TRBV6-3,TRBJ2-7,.,ASSTFPGTGKNEQY
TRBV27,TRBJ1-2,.,ASSPGTGGNYGYT
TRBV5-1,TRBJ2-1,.,ASSFLREDEQF
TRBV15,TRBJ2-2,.,ATSRGGTGTSDTGELF
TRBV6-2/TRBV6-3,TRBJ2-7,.,ASSSGGEQY
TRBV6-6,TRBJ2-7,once,ASSYATTGGGYEQY
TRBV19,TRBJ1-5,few,ASSITGVISSNQPQH
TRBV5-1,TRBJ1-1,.,ASSFTPTVMNTEAF
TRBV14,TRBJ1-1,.,ASSQVAGSTEAF
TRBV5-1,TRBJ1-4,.,ASSSNTATNEKLF
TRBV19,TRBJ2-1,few,ASSIGGDYNEQF
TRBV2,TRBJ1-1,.,ASSAGAMNTEAF
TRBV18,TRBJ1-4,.,ASSPFSGEKLF
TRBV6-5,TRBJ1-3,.,ASSMGVLRPIY
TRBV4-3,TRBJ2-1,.,ASSQRMGGVSSYNEQF
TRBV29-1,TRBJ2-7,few,SVGDSYEQY
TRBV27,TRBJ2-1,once,ASSSGRVQF
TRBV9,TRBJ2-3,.,ASSVALAGAGSGTDTQY
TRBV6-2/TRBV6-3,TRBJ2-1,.,ASSYGGRGFDEQF
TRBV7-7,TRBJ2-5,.,ASSFGQGEEETQY
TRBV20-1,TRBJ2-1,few,SASRGPDEQF
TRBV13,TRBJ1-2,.,ASSHFTGTGNYGYT
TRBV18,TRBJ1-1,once,ASSPQHNTEAF
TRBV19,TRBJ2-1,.,ASSIAVGGGGYEQF
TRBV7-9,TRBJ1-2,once,ASSKVDYGYT
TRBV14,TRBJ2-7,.,ASSQADRRYEQY
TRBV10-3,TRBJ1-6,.,AISDGRQGVDSPLH
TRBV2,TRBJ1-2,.,ASSEDPTGGSYGYT
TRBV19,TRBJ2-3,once,ASSGLGTRSTDTQY
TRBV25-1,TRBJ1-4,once,ASSEATGGAEKLF
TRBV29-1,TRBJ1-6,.,SVEGLQQETSNSPLH
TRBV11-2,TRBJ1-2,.,ASSLILGGYGYT
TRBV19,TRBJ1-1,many,ASTWTPNTEAF
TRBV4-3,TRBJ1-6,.,ASSQDPGQGYNSPLH
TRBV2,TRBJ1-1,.,ASKLGTDEAF
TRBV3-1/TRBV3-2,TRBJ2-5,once,ASSPGVAGGPPETQY
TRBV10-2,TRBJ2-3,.,ASTNRGDLADTQY
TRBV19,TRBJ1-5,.,ASSTLTGPGNQPQH
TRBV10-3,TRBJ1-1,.,AIKDGGEAF
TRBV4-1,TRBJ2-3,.,ASSPSRVNGQDTQY
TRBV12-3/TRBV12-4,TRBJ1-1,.,ASSLEAGTEAF
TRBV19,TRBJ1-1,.,ASRTVNTEAF
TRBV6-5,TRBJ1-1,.,ASTVGIYDRAF
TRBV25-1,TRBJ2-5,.,ASSEYRGEETQY
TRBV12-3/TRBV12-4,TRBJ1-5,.,ASSFMGDQPQH